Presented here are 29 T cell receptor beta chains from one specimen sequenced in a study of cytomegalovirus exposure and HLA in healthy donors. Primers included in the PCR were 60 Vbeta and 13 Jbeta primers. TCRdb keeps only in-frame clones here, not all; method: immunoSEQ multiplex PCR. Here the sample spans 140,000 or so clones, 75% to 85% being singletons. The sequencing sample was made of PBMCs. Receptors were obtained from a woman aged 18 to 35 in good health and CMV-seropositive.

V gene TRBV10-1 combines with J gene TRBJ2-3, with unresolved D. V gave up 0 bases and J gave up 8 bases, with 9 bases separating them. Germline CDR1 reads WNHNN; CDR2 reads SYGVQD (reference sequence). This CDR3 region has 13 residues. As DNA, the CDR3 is TGCGCCAGCAGTGAGTCGTCGAGAGGTACGCAGTATTTT. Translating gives CASSESSRGTQYF.

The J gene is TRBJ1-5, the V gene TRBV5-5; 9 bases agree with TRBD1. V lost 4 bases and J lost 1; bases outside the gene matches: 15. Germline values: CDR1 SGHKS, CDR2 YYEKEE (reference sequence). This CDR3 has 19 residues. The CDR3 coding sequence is TGTGCCAGCAGCAAAATATTCCGGGACAGGGCCGTGAGCAATCAGCCCCAGCATTTT. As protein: CASSKIFRDRAVSNQPQHF.

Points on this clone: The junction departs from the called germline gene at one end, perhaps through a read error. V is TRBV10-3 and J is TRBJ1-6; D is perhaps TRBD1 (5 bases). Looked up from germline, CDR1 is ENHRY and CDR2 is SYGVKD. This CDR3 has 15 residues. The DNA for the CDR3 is TGTGCCATAAGTGCATTAGGGGAATTGAATTCACCCCTCCACTTT. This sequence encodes CAISALGELNSPLHF.

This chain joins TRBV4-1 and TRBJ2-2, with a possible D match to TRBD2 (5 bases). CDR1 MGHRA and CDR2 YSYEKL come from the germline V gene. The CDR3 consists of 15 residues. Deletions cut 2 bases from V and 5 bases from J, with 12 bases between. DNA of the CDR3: TGCGCCAGCAGCCAACCTACTTCGGGAACCGGGGAGCTGTTTTTT. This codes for CASSQPTSGTGELFF.

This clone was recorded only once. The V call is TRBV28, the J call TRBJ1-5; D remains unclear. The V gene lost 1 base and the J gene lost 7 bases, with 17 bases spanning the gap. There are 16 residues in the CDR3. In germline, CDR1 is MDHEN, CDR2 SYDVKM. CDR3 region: CASSLLVGSTGQPQHF. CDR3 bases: TGTGCCAGCAGTTTATTGGTGGGCAGCACGGGGCAGCCCCAGCATTTT.

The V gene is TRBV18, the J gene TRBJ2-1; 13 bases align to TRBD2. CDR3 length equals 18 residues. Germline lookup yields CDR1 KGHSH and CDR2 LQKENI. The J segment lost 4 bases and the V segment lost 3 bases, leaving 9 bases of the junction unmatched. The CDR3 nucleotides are TGTGCCAGCTCACCCACTAGCGGGGGGGCCTCGGGATACAATGAGCAGTTCTTC. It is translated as CASSPTSGGASGYNEQFF.

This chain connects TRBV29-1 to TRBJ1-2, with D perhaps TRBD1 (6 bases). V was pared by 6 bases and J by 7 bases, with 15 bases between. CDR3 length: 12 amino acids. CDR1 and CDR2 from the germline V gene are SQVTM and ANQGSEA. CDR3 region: CSVPTGLSGYTF. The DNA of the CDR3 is TGCAGCGTCCCGACAGGACTTAGTGGCTACACCTTC.

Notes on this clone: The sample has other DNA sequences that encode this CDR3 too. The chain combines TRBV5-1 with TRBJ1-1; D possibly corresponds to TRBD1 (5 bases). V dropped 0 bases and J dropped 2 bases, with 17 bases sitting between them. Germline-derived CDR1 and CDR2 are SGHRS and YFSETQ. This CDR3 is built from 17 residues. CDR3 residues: CASSLVGGWDDNTEAFF. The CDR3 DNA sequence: TGCGCCAGCAGCTTGGTGGGGGGATGGGATGATAACACTGAAGCTTTCTTT.

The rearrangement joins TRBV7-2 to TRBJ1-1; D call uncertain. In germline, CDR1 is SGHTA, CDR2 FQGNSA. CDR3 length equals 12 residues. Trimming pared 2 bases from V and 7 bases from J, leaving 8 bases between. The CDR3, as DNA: TGTGCCAGCAGCTTACGGCCGGGTGAAGCTTTCTTT. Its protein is CASSLRPGEAFF. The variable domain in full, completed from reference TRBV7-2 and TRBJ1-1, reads GAGVSQSPSNKVTEKGKDVELRCDPISGHTALYWYRQSLGQGLEFLIYFQGNSAPDKSGLPSDRFSAERTGGSVSTLTIQRTQQEDSAVYLCASSLRPGEAFFGQGTRLTVV.

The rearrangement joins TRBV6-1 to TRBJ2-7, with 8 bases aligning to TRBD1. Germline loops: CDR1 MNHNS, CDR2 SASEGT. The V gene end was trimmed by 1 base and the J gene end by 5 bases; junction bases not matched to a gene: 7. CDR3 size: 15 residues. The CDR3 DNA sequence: TGTGCCAGCAGTGAAGAGGGCAGGGGGCCCAACGAGCAGTACTTC. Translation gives CASSEEGRGPNEQYF.

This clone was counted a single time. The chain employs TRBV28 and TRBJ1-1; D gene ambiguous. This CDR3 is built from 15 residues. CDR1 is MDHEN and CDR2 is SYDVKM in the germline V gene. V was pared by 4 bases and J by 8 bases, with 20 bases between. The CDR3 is CASSSRVEGLGEAFF. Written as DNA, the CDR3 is TGTGCCAGCAGTTCCCGCGTTGAGGGCCTGGGGGAAGCTTTCTTT.

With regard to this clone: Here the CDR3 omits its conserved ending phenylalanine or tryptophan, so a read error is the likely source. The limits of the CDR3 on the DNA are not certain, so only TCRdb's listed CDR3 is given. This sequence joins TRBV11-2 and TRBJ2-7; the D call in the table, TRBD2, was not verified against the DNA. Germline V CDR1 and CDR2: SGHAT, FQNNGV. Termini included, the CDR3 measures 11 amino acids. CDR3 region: CASSLDNRIPG.

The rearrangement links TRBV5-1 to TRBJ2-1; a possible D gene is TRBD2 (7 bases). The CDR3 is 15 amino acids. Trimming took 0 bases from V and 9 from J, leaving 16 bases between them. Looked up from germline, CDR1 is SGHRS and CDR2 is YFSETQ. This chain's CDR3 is CASSLVVWGGTEQFF. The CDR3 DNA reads TGCGCCAGCAGCTTGGTTGTCTGGGGGGGCACTGAGCAGTTCTTC.

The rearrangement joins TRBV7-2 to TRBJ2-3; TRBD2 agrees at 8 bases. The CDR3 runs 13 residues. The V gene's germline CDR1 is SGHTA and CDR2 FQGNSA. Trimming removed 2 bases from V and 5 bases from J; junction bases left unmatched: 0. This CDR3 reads CASSLLAGDTQYF. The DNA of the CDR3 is TGTGCCAGCAGCTTACTAGCGGGAGATACGCAGTATTTT.

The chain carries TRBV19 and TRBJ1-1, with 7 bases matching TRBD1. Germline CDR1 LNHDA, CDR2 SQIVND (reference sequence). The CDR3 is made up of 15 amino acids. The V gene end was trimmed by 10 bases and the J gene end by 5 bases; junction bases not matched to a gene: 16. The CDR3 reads CATKPAGGFITEAFF. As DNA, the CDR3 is TGTGCCACCAAACCCGCAGGGGGTTTCATTACTGAAGCTTTCTTT.

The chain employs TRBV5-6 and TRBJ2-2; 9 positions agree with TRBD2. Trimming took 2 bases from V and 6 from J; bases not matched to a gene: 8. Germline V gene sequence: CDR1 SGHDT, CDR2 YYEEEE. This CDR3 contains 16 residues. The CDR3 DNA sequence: TGTGCCAGCAGCTTAGTCATGGCGGGGGGGCCCGGGGAGCTGTTTTTT. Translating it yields CASSLVMAGGPGELFF.

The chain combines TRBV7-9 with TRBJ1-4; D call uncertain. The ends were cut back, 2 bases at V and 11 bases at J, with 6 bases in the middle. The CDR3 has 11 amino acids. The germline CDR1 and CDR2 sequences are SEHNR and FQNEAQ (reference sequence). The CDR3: CASSLWSKLFF. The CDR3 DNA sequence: TGTGCCAGCAGCTTATGGAGCAAACTGTTTTTT. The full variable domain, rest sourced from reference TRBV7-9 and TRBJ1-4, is DTGVSQNPRHKITKRGQNVTFRCDPISEHNRLYWYRQTLGQGPEFLTYFQNEAQLEKSRLLSDRFSAERPKGSFSTLEIQRTEQGDSAMYLCASSLWSKLFFGSGTQLSVL.

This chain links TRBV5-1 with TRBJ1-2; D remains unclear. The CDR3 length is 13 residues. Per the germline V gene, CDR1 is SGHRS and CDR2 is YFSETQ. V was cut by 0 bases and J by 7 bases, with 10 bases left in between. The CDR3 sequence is CASSLEGESGYTF. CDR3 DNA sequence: TGCGCCAGCAGCTTGGAGGGAGAAAGTGGCTACACCTTC. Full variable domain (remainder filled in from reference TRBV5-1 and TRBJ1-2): KAGVTQTPRYLIKTRGQQVTLSCSPISGHRSVSWYQQTPGQGLQFLFEYFSETQRNKGNFPGRFSGRQFSNSRSEMNVSTLELGDSALYLCASSLEGESGYTFGSGTRLTVV.

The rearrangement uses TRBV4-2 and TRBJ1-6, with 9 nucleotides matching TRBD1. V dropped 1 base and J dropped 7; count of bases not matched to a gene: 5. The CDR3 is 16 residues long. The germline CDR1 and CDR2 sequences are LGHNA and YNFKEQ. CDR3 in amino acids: CASSQGGQGGNSPLHF. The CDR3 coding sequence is TGTGCCAGCAGCCAAGGGGGACAGGGTGGGAATTCACCCCTCCACTTT.

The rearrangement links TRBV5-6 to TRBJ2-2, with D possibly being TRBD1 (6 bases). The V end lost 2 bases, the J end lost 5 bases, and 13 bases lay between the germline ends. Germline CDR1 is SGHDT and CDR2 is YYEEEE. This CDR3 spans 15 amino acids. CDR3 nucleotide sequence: TGTGCCAGCAGCTTATACAGGGTTGGGACCGGGGAGCTGTTTTTT. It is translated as CASSLYRVGTGELFF.

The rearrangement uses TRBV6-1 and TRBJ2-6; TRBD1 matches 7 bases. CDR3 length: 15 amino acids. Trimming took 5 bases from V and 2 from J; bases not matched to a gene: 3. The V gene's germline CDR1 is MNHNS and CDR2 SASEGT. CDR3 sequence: CASSSRGTGANVLTF. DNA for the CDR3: TGTGCCAGCAGTTCCAGGGGGACTGGGGCCAACGTCCTGACTTTC.

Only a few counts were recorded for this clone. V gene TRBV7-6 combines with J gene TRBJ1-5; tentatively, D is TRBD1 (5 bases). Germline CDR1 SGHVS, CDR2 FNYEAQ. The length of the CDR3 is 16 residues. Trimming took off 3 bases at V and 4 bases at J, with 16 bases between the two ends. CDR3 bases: TGTGCCAGCAGCTTTTTTTATCTAGACAGAAATCAGCCCCAGCATTTT. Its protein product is CASSFFYLDRNQPQHF.

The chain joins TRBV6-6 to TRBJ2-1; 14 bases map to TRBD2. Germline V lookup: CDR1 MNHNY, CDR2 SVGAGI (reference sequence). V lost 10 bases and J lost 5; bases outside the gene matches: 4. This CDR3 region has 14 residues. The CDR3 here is CATLTSGGDNEQFF. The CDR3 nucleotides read TGTGCCACCCTGACTAGCGGGGGGGACAATGAGCAGTTCTTC.

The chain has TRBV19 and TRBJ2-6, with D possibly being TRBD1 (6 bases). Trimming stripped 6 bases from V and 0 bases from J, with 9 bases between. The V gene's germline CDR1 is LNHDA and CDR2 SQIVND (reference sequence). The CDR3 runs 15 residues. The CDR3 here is CASSQGHSGANVLTF. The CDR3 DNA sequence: TGTGCCAGTAGCCAGGGACACTCTGGGGCCAACGTCCTGACTTTC.

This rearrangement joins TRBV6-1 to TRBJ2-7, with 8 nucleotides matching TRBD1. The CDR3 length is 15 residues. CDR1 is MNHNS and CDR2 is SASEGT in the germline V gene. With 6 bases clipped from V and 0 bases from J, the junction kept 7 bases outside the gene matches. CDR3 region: CASRDRDRISYEQYF. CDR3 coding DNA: TGTGCCAGCAGGGACCGGGACAGGATCTCCTACGAGCAGTACTTC.

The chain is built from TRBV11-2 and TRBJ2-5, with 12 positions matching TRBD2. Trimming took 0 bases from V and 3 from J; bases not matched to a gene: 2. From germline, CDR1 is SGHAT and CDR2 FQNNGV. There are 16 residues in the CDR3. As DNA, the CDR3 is TGTGCCAGCAGCTTAGAGGCTAGCGGGGGGGAAGAGACCCAGTACTTC. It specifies CASSLEASGGEETQYF. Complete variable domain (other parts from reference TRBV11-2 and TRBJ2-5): EAGVAQSPRYKIIEKRQSVAFWCNPISGHATLYWYQQILGQGPKLLIQFQNNGVVDDSQLPKDRFSAERLKGVDSTLKIQPAKLEDSAVYLCASSLEASGGEETQYFGPGTRLLVL.

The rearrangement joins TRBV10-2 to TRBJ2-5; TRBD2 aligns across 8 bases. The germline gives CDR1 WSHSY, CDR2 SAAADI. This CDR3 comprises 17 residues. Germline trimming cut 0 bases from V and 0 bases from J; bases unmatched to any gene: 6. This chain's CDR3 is CASSESASAGDQETQYF. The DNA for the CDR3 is TGCGCCAGCAGTGAGTCGGCCTCAGCGGGGGACCAAGAGACCCAGTACTTC.

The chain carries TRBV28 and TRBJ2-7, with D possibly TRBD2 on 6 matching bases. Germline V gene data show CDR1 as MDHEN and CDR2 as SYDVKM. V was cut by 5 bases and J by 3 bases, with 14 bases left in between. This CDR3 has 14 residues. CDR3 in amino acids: CASSNGGPLYEQYF. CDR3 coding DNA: TGTGCCAGCAGTAACGGGGGTCCCCTCTACGAGCAGTACTTC.

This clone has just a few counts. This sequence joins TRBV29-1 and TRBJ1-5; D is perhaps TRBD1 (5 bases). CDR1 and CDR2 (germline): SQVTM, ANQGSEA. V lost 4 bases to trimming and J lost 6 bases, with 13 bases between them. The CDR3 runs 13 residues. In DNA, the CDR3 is TGCAGCGTTGCGGCTGGGGGAGGTCAGCCCCAGCATTTT. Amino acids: CSVAAGGGQPQHF.